This T cell receptor beta chain was obtained from a study of cytomegalovirus exposure and HLA in healthy donors (dated by TCRdb to the late 2010s). General notes on the study: An earlier analysis of 587 of the donors reported approximately 280 Gb of sequence data and 117 million unique TCR beta sequences obtained from some 200 million T cells. In an earlier analysis of around 540 of the donors, high-throughput TCR beta sequencing was used to judge whether each TCR beta V gene segment behaved as functional or pseudogenic. To study patterns of TCR occurrence, a later analysis re-analyzed previously published TCR beta repertoires from under 750 donors and added high-resolution HLA genotyping. Donor age, sex, ethnicity and CMV serostatus were compiled alongside the repertoire data. The genetic ancestry cluster associated with self-reported Caucasian donors included 81% of the 398 genotyped donors. In a later genetic analysis, genome-wide SNP genotypes for 398 of the 666 donors were used, and that subset was treated as a discovery cohort. The study aimed to test whether signatures of past pathogen exposure could be identified by cataloging public T cell receptors. The study profiled the T cell repertoires of hundreds of subjects by immunosequencing and related them to cytomegalovirus serostatus. To predict cytomegalovirus infection status, the study combined high-throughput TCR immunosequencing, statistical association of individual TCRs with disease status, and machine learning. A handful of DR-DQ haplotypes were handled as single units for association and clustering because linkage in the cohort was strong. Both class I and class II loci were covered by HLA typing, at four-digit resolution. The number of typed donors differed by locus: roughly 629-640 for A, B, C, DRB1 and DQB1; some 500 for DQA1; around 610 for DPA1; and roughly 450 for DPB1. An early release that covered about 600 HLA-typed donors contained approximately 300 gigabases of sequencing data and about 93 million unique TCR sequences. In the later analysis, no new phenotypic data were used to find candidate immune exposures; instead, reliance was placed on TCR beta sequences and their occurrence across donors. Among 350 to 400 genotyped donors of the cohort, an average of approximately 240,000 unique TCR beta nucleotide sequences were sequenced per donor, around 20% of them non-productive. All discovery cohort repertoires had been generated on a single sequencing platform. Besides the first cohort of roughly 660 subjects, a separate validation cohort made up of roughly 120 different subjects was used.

The cohort consisted of 670 or so healthy bone marrow donors. At the time of sampling, every cohort member was nominally healthy, though immune exposures that went unrecorded were likely present. The donor was CMV seropositive and was included in the group of almost 300 seropositive cohort members. A peripheral blood sample was collected from each donor, and TCR beta sequencing was performed on peripheral blood mononuclear cells. The Qiagen DNeasy Blood Extraction Kit was used to extract genomic DNA from the blood cell samples. Receptor amplification or capture employed the immunoSEQ multiplex PCR assay. For the multiplex PCR, a mixture combining 60 forward primers for TCR Vbeta segments and 13 reverse primers for TCR Jbeta segments was used. Amplification of the CDR3 region of rearranged TCR beta genes was performed with a multiplex PCR assay on genomic DNA. The Illumina HiSeq System was used to sequence the amplified TCR beta libraries as 87-base-pair reads. In the original analysis: A later analysis counted about 80 million unique TCR beta chains across the 650 to 700 repertoires, and around 9.9 million of these chains were shared by at least two donors. A nearest-neighbor algorithm error-corrected the raw reads and collapsed the reads into unique sequences, merging closely related sequences to remove PCR and sequencing errors. To assign V, D and J gene segments, CDR3 sequences were aligned to IMGT reference sequences. For a sequence to be retained, at least a six-nucleotide match to both a V gene segment and a J gene segment was required. A rearrangement was called productive if the CDR3 had no stop codons and remained in frame with V and J, and every other rearrangement was called non-productive. CDR3 was defined by IMGT convention, running from the second conserved V-encoded cysteine to the conserved J-encoded phenylalanine. The earlier analysis of about 530 of the donors excluded any sequence lacking an unambiguous match to a single V gene segment. In an earlier analysis of almost 600 of the donors, a V segment was called functional when productive rearrangements were above 56.7%, and segregating when the standard deviation between donors exceeded 5%. A statistical classification framework was developed to diagnose cytomegalovirus status using the catalog of TCR beta chain sequences. In a later analysis, V and J genes were assigned by comparing TCR nucleotide sequences against IMGT/GENE-DB human TR gene sequences. In a later analysis, CDR3 sequences and most-parsimonious VDJ recombination scenarios were assigned using the TCRdist pipeline. A later analysis defined each TCR beta chain by its CDR3 amino acid sequence plus V-gene family, and excluded reads lacking a unique V-gene family. To address suspected cross-contamination and a sequencing artifact, a later analysis removed several hundred highly shared, low-generation-probability nucleotide sequences. In a later analysis, a clonal expansion index for each public chain was calculated from normalized within-repertoire ranks of inferred template counts. In a later analysis, generation probabilities were computed with a VDJ recombination model fitted to out-of-frame rearrangements, and the resulting probabilities were checked against IGoR. In a later analysis, hypergeometric tests were used to score TCR-TCR, TCR-HLA and TCR-CMV co-occurrence, with a repertoire-size bias correction applied to TCR pairs. In a later analysis, false discovery rates were estimated by permuting HLA or CMV assignments 20 times. A later analysis grouped co-occurring TCRs with DBSCAN, adding TCRdist sequence similarity when clustering within HLA-allele-positive subsets. Co-occurrence clustering excluded repertoires with fewer than 30,000 or more than 120,000 public chains, plus five with anomalous nucleotide sharing. Here the immuneACCESS table is served through TCRdb, limited to in-frame sequences with V and J called. Missing clones are a known gap in these copies; in checked studies unresolved V genes cover under half, and the rest lacks a known reason. That table supplies the V and J calls and clone size; D and trimming were determined from the DNA. The sample table includes tens of thousands of clones. 3.5% to 5% of the sample rests with the top ten.

What the authors observed across the whole study: Compared with the approximately 670-donor mean, donors in an Asian-associated ancestry cluster had fewer N-insertions in productive TCRs, according to a later genetic analysis. A further reported finding was that TCR beta sequences accurately predicted the HLA-A and HLA-B alleles for most subjects in the first cohort. A later genetic analysis associated a missense DCLRE1C variant with V-gene and J-gene trimming of TCR beta chains, and an independent cohort replicated the association. According to the authors, the approach could potentially be generalized to other disease states and immunological phenotypes. Specific HLA alleles were associated with 16,951 TCR beta sequences at a false discovery rate of 0.05 in a later analysis. The cohort was sequenced for TCR beta chains only, and without alpha or paired-chain data the features that could be detected were limited. Some IMGT-functional V segments, including TRBV6-2 and TRBV6-3, could not be distinguished by the 87-base-pair reads and were therefore excluded. Roughly 17 rarely observed V segments, including chromosome 9 orphons, were excluded from the earlier analysis of several hundred of the donors because counts were too low. The study listed over 150 TCR beta chains as associated with cytomegalovirus. When HLA alleles, especially DR and DQ, strongly co-occurred, TCR associations were difficult to assign to individual alleles. According to a later analysis, most CMV-associated TCR beta chains appeared to be HLA-restricted, and the HLA associations seemed to be driven largely by CMV exposure. A later analysis found that HLA-associated TCR beta chains were more clonally expanded and had lower generation probabilities than equally common non-associated chains. Presence/absence analyses assumed roughly uniform sequencing depth across donors, an assumption that may not hold. For the cohort, immune exposure information was limited to CMV serostatus. Most TCR sequences were seen in very few donors, while some public TCRs were found in many individuals. Because HLA typing was unavailable for some donors at each locus, only the typed subset was used in association tests. A later analysis found that TCR association rates varied across HLA loci, with DRB1 alleles showing the most associated TCRs and HLA-C alleles the fewest. A few of the identified cytomegalovirus-associated TCR beta chains were confirmed in vitro to be specific for cytomegalovirus antigens. The classifier was reported to diagnose cytomegalovirus status with high specificity and sensitivity in both the original and validation cohorts. The sequencing pipeline was judged likely to have produced a cluster of highly shared sequence variants as a technical artifact. Broadly in line with IMGT annotations, most TCR beta V segments showed up in productive rearrangements about 87% or about 30% of the time in an earlier analysis of 587 of the donors. Correlated functional status among segregating V segments might reflect linkage disequilibrium, but an unknown experimental factor could not be ruled out. In a later analysis, several top co-occurrence clusters were reported to appear linked to parvovirus B19, influenza, CMV and Epstein-Barr virus.

On this clone itself: Its antigen remains undetermined.

The CDR3 covers 13 residues, taking in both the cysteine and the phenylalanine. The retained sequence is limited to the CDR3, 39 bases, with the frame set at the first base. The germline V gene encodes CDR1 SGHAT and CDR2 FQNNGV. V is shortened by 5 bases, J by 7 bases, and the region joining them spans 11 bases. What was sequenced was PBMCs. This clonotype was obtained from a woman between 40 and 55 years old in good health and CMV-seropositive. The sequence links TRBV11-2 to TRBJ1-4; the D gene is not confidently resolved. The CDR3 region reads CASSPVEGEKLFF. The nucleotides are TGTGCCAGCAGCCCCGTGGAGGGTGAAAAACTGTTTTTT.